The clone carrying this TCR beta chain was recorded a few times. The target antigen is unknown. CDR3 length equals 15 residues. After removal of 6 bases from V and 6 bases from J, the junction contained 6 bases not matched to a gene. This entry comes from a study of T-cell memory formation after mild COVID-19. Study-level findings and limits: CD4+ contracting clones lay mainly in CM and EM, CD8+ ones in EMRA. Second-wave clones that peaked on day 37 lacked confirmed SARS-CoV-2 specificity. Clones contracting over day 15 to 85 were CD4/CD8 balanced, with later expanders leaning CD4+.

Using constant-segment primers, 5'RACE produced TCR alpha and TCR beta cDNA libraries carrying sample barcodes and UMIs. TCRdb reprocessed the 5' RACE reads with MiXCR, giving one entry per CDR3 protein. The data contain fewer than 350,000 distinct CDR3 sequences, about a sixth of them singletons. The rearrangement links TRBV12-3 or TRBV12-4 to TRBJ2-3, with TRBD2 matching over 13 bases. The receptor's source is a man aged 18 to 29 who had mild COVID-19 (a few samples of this study predate the infection). Cell type and time point are not known. The source material was PBMCs or a T cell subset sorted from them (not recorded which). The CDR3 reads CASRPTSGGLDTQYF. CDR3 in DNA: TGTGCCAGCAGACCGACTAGCGGGGGGCTGGATACGCAGTATTTT.